A selection of T cell receptor beta chains follows, all from one sample in a study of shared clonotypes between healthy human individuals. Sequencing was performed with immunoSEQ multiplex PCR; in TCRdb, only in-frame clones are kept and a portion is missing. Of hundreds of thousands of clones listed, less than 85% are singletons. Sample: memory CD4+ T cells sorted from blood. The receptor source for this set is a woman in her 30s in good health. Each CDR3 is given with its conserved first and last residue. The D gene is left open where the match is weak. Expanded clones are given a class, and other clones once, few, many or no size at all.

size	V	J	D	DNA	CDR3
NA	TRBV5-1	TRBJ2-7	TRBD1	TGCGCCAGCAGCTTGTTGGGACAGGGGGCCTACGAGCAGTACTTC	CASSLLGQGAYEQYF
NA	TRBV5-4	TRBJ1-5	NA	TGTGCCAGCAGCTTGGGCGGCCACCAGGGTCAGCCCCAGCATTTT	CASSLGGHQGQPQHF
few	TRBV27	TRBJ2-5	NA	TGTGCCAGCAGTTCCGCCGCAGAGACCCAGTACTTC	CASSSAAETQYF
NA	TRBV7-6	TRBJ1-2	TRBD1	TGTGCCAGCAGCCCCAGACAGGGGAACTATGGCTACACCTTC	CASSPRQGNYGYTF
NA	TRBV11-2	TRBJ2-6	NA	TGTGCCAGCAGCTTAAAGGCCGGCTCTGGGGCCAACGTCCTGACTTTC	CASSLKAGSGANVLTF
NA	TRBV10-1	TRBJ1-4	NA	TGCGCCAGCAGTGAGTCAGGGAATGAAAAACTGTTTTTT	CASSESGNEKLFF
NA	TRBV5-1	TRBJ1-4	NA	TGCGCCAGCAGCTTGACGAATAATGAAAAACTGTTTTTT	CASSLTNNEKLFF
once	TRBV28	TRBJ2-7	TRBD2	TGTGCCAGTCGGACTAGCGGGACGCAGTACGAGCAGTACTTC	CASRTSGTQYEQYF
NA	TRBV5-1	TRBJ2-2	TRBD2	TGCGCCAGCAGCTTGACTAGCGGGGCTGTTGCCGGGGAGCTGTTTTTT	CASSLTSGAVAGELFF
NA	TRBV4-1	TRBJ2-4	TRBD1	TGCGCCAGCAGCCAAACGACAGGGGGCGCACAGAACATTCAGTACTTC	CASSQTTGGAQNIQYF
NA	TRBV4-2	TRBJ2-7	TRBD1	TGTGCCAGCAGCCTGGGTGCCGAGGGGGCGGGCGAGCAGTACTTC	CASSLGAEGAGEQYF
NA	TRBV19	TRBJ2-3	NA	TGTGCCAGTATAGGCACAGATACGCAGTATTTT	CASIGTDTQYF
many	TRBV5-1	TRBJ2-3	NA	TGCGCCAGCAGTTATGGCGCGGAACGACGCACAGATACGCAGTATTTT	CASSYGAERRTDTQYF
once	TRBV4-1	TRBJ2-5	NA	TGCGCCAGCAGCCAAGGAGGCGGGTCTGTACAAGAGACCCAGTACTTC	CASSQGGGSVQETQYF
few	TRBV7-8	TRBJ2-1	TRBD1	TGTGCCAGCAGCTCTGGGACAGGGACATACAATGAGCAGTTCTTC	CASSSGTGTYNEQFF
NA	TRBV5-1	TRBJ2-2	TRBD2	TGCGCCAGCAGCTCCGGACTAGCGGGAGTCCCCGGGGAGCTGTTTTTT	CASSSGLAGVPGELFF
NA	TRBV6-1	TRBJ1-2	TRBD1	TGTGCCAGCAGTGAAGCGGGGACAGGACGAGCTAACTATGGCTACACCTTC	CASSEAGTGRANYGYTF
NA	TRBV4-2	TRBJ2-3	NA	TGTGCCAGCAGCCATGCCCTAGGAACAGATACGCAGTATTTT	CASSHALGTDTQYF
NA	TRBV5-1	TRBJ2-5	TRBD1	TGCGCCAGCAGCCCCGCTACGGGACAGGAACCGACCCAGTACTTC	CASSPATGQEPTQYF
NA	TRBV11-2	TRBJ2-7	TRBD2	TGTGCCAGCAGCTCGACAGCGGGAGGGCCACCCGAGCAGTACTTC	CASSSTAGGPPEQYF
few	TRBV2	TRBJ2-7	NA	TGTGCCAGCAGGGGGCACTACGAGCAGTACTTC	CASRGHYEQYF
NA	TRBV5-1	TRBJ1-2	TRBD1	TGCGCCAGCAGCCCGGACAGGGCCAGCTACACCTTC	CASSPDRASYTF
NA	TRBV28	TRBJ2-7	NA	TGTGCCAGCAGTCCGCCGCAGGGTTACGAGCAGTACTTC	CASSPPQGYEQYF
NA	TRBV2	TRBJ1-5	TRBD1	TGTGCCAGCTCAAGAATTCACAGGGGGGCAAATCAGCCCCAGCATTTT	CASSRIHRGANQPQHF
many	TRBV28	TRBJ1-2	TRBD1	TGTGCCAGCAGTGGACAGGGGGCGGAAGGCTATGGCTACACCTTC	CASSGQGAEGYGYTF
NA	TRBV10-1	TRBJ2-1	NA	TGCGCCAGCAGTCGGGACTCGAGCTCCTACAATGAGCAGTTCTTC	CASSRDSSSYNEQFF
once	TRBV5-4	TRBJ2-3	NA	TGTGCCAGCAGCTTGGGCTCTAGCCGCAGCACAGATACGCAGTATTTT	CASSLGSSRSTDTQYF
NA	TRBV15	TRBJ2-1	NA	TGTGCCACCAGCAGAGATCTAATTAGGGGAGCGGGTGAGCAGTTCTTC	CATSRDLIRGAGEQFF
NA	TRBV15	TRBJ1-5	NA	TGTGCCACCAGCAGAGAGGGACACAACAATCAGCCCCAGCATTTT	CATSREGHNNQPQHF
NA	TRBV11-2	TRBJ1-2	TRBD1	TGTGCCAGCAGCTTAGGGCAACCGGGACAGGGTCACTATGGCTACACCTTC	CASSLGQPGQGHYGYTF
NA	TRBV9	TRBJ2-1	NA	TGTGCCAGCAGCGTACAAGGGCCCTCCTACAATGAGCAGTTCTTC	CASSVQGPSYNEQFF
NA	TRBV28	TRBJ1-3	NA	TGTGCCAGCAGTTTTATTTGGTCCAGCTCTGGAAACACCATATATTTT	CASSFIWSSSGNTIYF
NA	TRBV29-1	TRBJ2-7	TRBD2	TGCAGTGAGGGAGGGGAAGGGCTCGCTCGGTACGAGCAGTACTTC	CSEGGEGLARYEQYF
NA	TRBV2	TRBJ2-3	NA	TGTGCCAGCAGCGATACCGCCGATTGGGTCGGAGAGCGGTATTTT	CASSDTADWVGERYF
once	TRBV10-3	TRBJ2-2	NA	TGTGCTACATCTGGGGACTTAGGGTCCACCGGGGAGCTGTTTTTT	CATSGDLGSTGELFF
NA	TRBV11-3	TRBJ2-6	NA	TGTGCCAGCAGCTGGAACTCTGGGGCCAACGTCCTGACTTTC	CASSWNSGANVLTF
few	TRBV29-1	TRBJ1-3	NA	TGCAGCGCTACCCCCTCTGGAAACACCATATATTTT	CSATPSGNTIYF
NA	TRBV15	TRBJ2-3	TRBD2	TGTGCCACCAGTCCGATAGCGGGAGAGACAGATACGCAGTATTTT	CATSPIAGETDTQYF
NA	TRBV18	TRBJ1-1	TRBD1	TGTGCCAGCTCACCAGGGGGACAGGGTGACACTGAAGCTTTCTTT	CASSPGGQGDTEAFF
NA	TRBV5-6	TRBJ2-3	TRBD1	TGTGCCAGCAGCTTGGACAGGGGGACAGATACGCAGTATTTT	CASSLDRGTDTQYF
NA	TRBV6-1	TRBJ2-5	TRBD1	TGTGCCAGCAGTGCCAAATCGGGACAGGGGGGGAAAGAGACCCAGTACTTC	CASSAKSGQGGKETQYF
NA	TRBV7-8	TRBJ2-3	TRBD2	TGTGCCAGCAGCTGGAGCGGGACTAGCGCATATACGCAGTATTTT	CASSWSGTSAYTQYF
NA	TRBV5-1	TRBJ2-7	TRBD2	TGCGCCAGCAGTTTACTAGCGGGAGCTGCTGGCGAGCAGTACTTC	CASSLLAGAAGEQYF
NA	TRBV7-9	TRBJ2-7	NA	TGTGCCAGCAGCTTAGCAGGAACCTACGAGCAGTACTTC	CASSLAGTYEQYF
few	TRBV11-2	TRBJ2-7	TRBD1	TGTGCCAGCAGCCGAGGGACAGGGATCCACGAGCAGTACTTC	CASSRGTGIHEQYF
NA	TRBV5-1	TRBJ2-2	NA	TGCGCCAGCAGCTTAGTCCAGGGCGAGCTGTTTTTT	CASSLVQGELFF
NA	TRBV28	TRBJ2-4	TRBD1	TGTGCCAGCAGACGGGACAGAATAGCCAAAAACATTCAGTACTTC	CASRRDRIAKNIQYF
NA	TRBV7-2	TRBJ2-7	NA	TGTGCCAGCAGCTTGGAGTTGAGGGAGCAGTACTTC	CASSLELREQYF
NA	TRBV5-1	TRBJ2-3	NA	TGCGCCAGCGGACTCGGAAACACACCGCCAGATACGCAGTATTTT	CASGLGNTPPDTQYF
NA	TRBV5-4	TRBJ2-5	TRBD2	TGTGCCAGCAGGAACAGAGCGGGAGGGCCAGAGACCCAGTACTTC	CASRNRAGGPETQYF
NA	TRBV7-8	TRBJ2-5	TRBD2	TGTGCCAGCAGCGGTGGACTAGCCAAAGAGACCCAGTACTTC	CASSGGLAKETQYF
NA	TRBV6-5	TRBJ2-7	NA	TGTGCCAGCAGTTACTCCTTTTCGAGGGACGAGCAGTACTTC	CASSYSFSRDEQYF
NA	TRBV4-1	TRBJ1-2	NA	TGCGCCAGCAGCCAAGACGAGGGTTTCTATGGCTACACCTTC	CASSQDEGFYGYTF
NA	TRBV7-9	TRBJ1-4	TRBD1	TGTGCCAGCAGCCGTCCCGGGACAGGGGTCGGAAGCGAAAAACTGTTTTTT	CASSRPGTGVGSEKLFF
once	TRBV19	TRBJ1-5	NA	TGTGCCAGTAGTGAAACCGGTGGTGATCAGCCCCAGCATTTT	CASSETGGDQPQHF